One sample yielded the 4 T cell receptor beta chains listed below, sequenced in a study of blood T cells in healthy people across ages. The second PCR ran roughly 7 to 12 cycles with a sample-barcoded 5' primer and J-beta primers. TCRdb processed the 5' RACE reads anew with MiXCR; each CDR3 protein has one entry. The data hold 1,800,000 or so distinct CDR3 sequences, with around 42% observed a single time. Sequenced sample: blood. The receptor source for this set is a human donor in good health.

CDR3 nucleotides: TGTGCCAGCAGTTTTGCCACAGGGGGATCCAATGAGCAGTTCTTC. Translated, it gives CASSFATGGSNEQFF. This chain joins TRBV12-3 or TRBV12-4 and TRBJ2-1; TRBD1 matches 8 bases. After removal of 3 bases from V and 6 bases from J, the junction contained 7 bases not matched to a gene. This CDR3 has 15 amino acids.

This clonotype was recorded a few times. The V gene is TRBV12-3 or TRBV12-4, the J gene TRBJ2-6, with D perhaps TRBD1 (5 bases). The CDR3 totals 15 residues. Trimming stripped 4 bases from V and 2 bases from J, with 9 bases between. CDR3 residues: CASSSPTAGANVLTF. The CDR3, as DNA: TGTGCCAGCAGTTCCCCGACAGCTGGGGCCAACGTCCTGACTTTC.

This clonotype was observed a handful of times. The rearrangement uses TRBV4-2 and TRBJ2-5, with D hard to call. The V and J ends lost 3 bases and 1 base respectively, with 9 bases between them. The germline V gene encodes CDR1 LGHNA and CDR2 YNFKEQ. The CDR3 loop spans 14 amino acids. The CDR3 region has the DNA TGTGCCAGCAGCCACAATTTGGGCCAAGAGACCCAGTACTTC. Amino acid sequence: CASSHNLGQETQYF.

The gene calls are TRBV24-1 and TRBJ2-1, with 9 nucleotides matching TRBD1. The CDR3 covers 16 residues. CDR1 KGHDR and CDR2 SFDVKD come from the germline V gene. The V segment lost 0 bases and the J segment 8 bases; nucleotides outside the gene matches: 7. The CDR3 is CATSDLGGQGKDEQFF. The CDR3 region has the DNA TGTGCCACCAGTGATTTGGGGGGACAGGGTAAGGATGAGCAGTTCTTC.